A selection of T cell receptor beta chains follows, all from one sample in a study of blood T cell repertoires in COVID-19. Assay used: immunoSEQ multiplex PCR; TCRdb lists only in-frame clones, some missing. The sample lists 25,000 to 30,000 clones, 68% occurring once. Sequencing used peripheral blood. Receptor source: a human donor in a cohort sampled during active COVID-19. Both conserved end residues are part of each CDR3. D genes are given only for firm matches. Expanded clones get a size class; other rows say once, few or many, or leave the size out.

D gene	J gene	V gene	clone size	CDR3 protein	CDR3 DNA
NA	TRBJ1-1	TRBV7-9	NA	CASSLTEITEAFF	TGTGCCAGCAGCTTAACAGAGATCACTGAAGCTTTCTTT
TRBD1	TRBJ1-2	TRBV5-6	NA	CASSVGTGYGYTF	TGTGCCAGCAGCGTGGGGACAGGCTATGGCTACACCTTC
TRBD2	TRBJ2-5	TRBV7-9	once	CASSQGLAETQYF	TGTGCCAGCAGCCAAGGACTAGCGGAGACCCAGTACTTC
TRBD1	TRBJ1-5	TRBV5-1	NA	CASSLGTGATNQPQHF	TGCGCCAGCAGCTTGGGGACAGGGGCTACCAATCAGCCCCAGCATTTT
TRBD2	TRBJ2-3	TRBV7-2	NA	CASSPGLETDTQYF	TGTGCCAGCAGCCCAGGACTAGAAACAGATACGCAGTATTTT
TRBD1	TRBJ2-2	TRBV6-5	once	CASSPVRGKTGELFF	TGTGCCAGCAGCCCCGTCAGGGGGAAAACCGGGGAGCTGTTTTTT
NA	TRBJ1-2	TRBV13	NA	CASSLRTGNYGYTF	TGTGCCAGCAGCTTACGCACAGGAAACTATGGCTACACCTTC
NA	TRBJ2-2	TRBV27	NA	CASSFEGRGTGELFF	TGTGCCAGCAGTTTTGAGGGCAGAGGGACCGGGGAGCTGTTTTTT
NA	TRBJ2-3	TRBV2	NA	CASSQGGGTDTQYF	TGTGCCAGCAGTCAAGGGGGGGGCACAGATACGCAGTATTTT
TRBD1	TRBJ1-5	TRBV6-5	few	CASSRQGRGNQPQHF	TGTGCCAGCAGCCGACAGGGCAGGGGCAATCAGCCCCAGCATTTT
NA	TRBJ1-6	TRBV7-2	NA	CASTHPGNPNSPLHF	TGTGCCAGCACCCATCCCGGGAACCCAAATTCACCCCTCCACTTT
NA	TRBJ1-2	TRBV29-1	NA	CSVVTAGRDYGYTF	TGCAGCGTTGTTACCGCGGGACGGGACTATGGCTACACCTTC
TRBD2	TRBJ2-3	TRBV7-2	few	CASSLSGGLGTDTQYF	TGTGCCAGCAGCTTATCGGGGGGTCTAGGCACAGATACGCAGTATTTT
NA	TRBJ2-1	TRBV6-2/TRBV6-3	few	CASSYEENEQFF	TGTGCCAGCAGTTACGAGGAAAATGAGCAGTTCTTC
NA	TRBJ1-6	TRBV5-4	NA	CASSRDRLFSPLHF	TGTGCCAGCAGCCGCGACAGGCTGTTTTCACCCCTCCACTTT
NA	TRBJ2-2	TRBV6-5	NA	CATRDTNTGELFF	TGTGCCACCCGAGACACGAACACCGGGGAGCTGTTTTTT
TRBD1	TRBJ1-6	TRBV7-2	NA	CASSLDNRGLPLHF	TGTGCCAGCAGCTTAGACAACAGGGGTCTACCCCTCCACTTT
NA	TRBJ2-3	TRBV7-8	NA	CASSAFRGPSTDTQYF	TGTGCCAGCAGCGCTTTTCGAGGGCCTAGCACAGATACGCAGTATTTT
TRBD2	TRBJ2-7	TRBV5-4	NA	CASSSDLGLAGAYEQYF	TGTGCCAGCAGCTCCGACTTGGGACTAGCGGGGGCCTACGAGCAGTACTTC
NA	TRBJ1-6	TRBV19	NA	CASNSRPRVGNSPLHF	TGTGCCAGTAATAGCCGGCCCAGGGTTGGGAATTCACCCCTCCACTTT
TRBD2	TRBJ2-3	TRBV4-3	NA	CASSQEASGGADTQYF	TGCGCCAGCAGCCAAGAAGCTAGCGGGGGGGCGGATACGCAGTATTTT
NA	TRBJ1-2	TRBV5-4	once	CASSFEDRLYGYTF	TGTGCCAGCAGCTTCGAAGACAGACTCTATGGCTACACCTTC
NA	TRBJ2-7	TRBV2	NA	CASRADTGRGGEQYF	TGTGCCAGCAGAGCAGACACAGGCCGTGGTGGCGAGCAGTACTTC
NA	TRBJ2-2	TRBV27	NA	CASSRVGPNTGELFF	TGTGCCAGCAGTCGAGTGGGCCCGAACACCGGGGAGCTGTTTTTT
NA	TRBJ2-1	TRBV27	NA	CASSSRSDEQFF	TGTGCCAGCAGTTCCCGCTCGGATGAGCAGTTCTTC
TRBD1	TRBJ1-5	TRBV6-5	NA	CASSFDRGQGQPQHF	TGTGCCAGCAGCTTCGACAGGGGGCAGGGTCAGCCCCAGCATTTT
NA	TRBJ2-7	TRBV29-1	many	CSVEKAGISYEQYF	TGCAGCGTTGAAAAGGCAGGGATTTCCTACGAGCAGTACTTC
TRBD1	TRBJ1-6	TRBV7-3	NA	CASSLGQGNNSPLHF	TGTGCCAGCAGCTTGGGACAGGGGAACAATTCACCCCTCCACTTT
NA	TRBJ1-4	TRBV7-9	NA	CASSSMGGGEKLFF	TGTGCCAGCAGCTCGATGGGGGGAGGCGAAAAACTGTTTTTT
NA	TRBJ2-2	TRBV9	NA	CASSPTNTGELFF	TGTGCCAGCAGCCCTACGAACACCGGGGAGCTGTTTTTT
NA	TRBJ2-1	TRBV7-3	few	CASSLRQGNEQFF	TGTGCCAGCAGCTTAAGGCAGGGCAATGAGCAGTTCTTC
NA	TRBJ1-2	TRBV24-1	NA	CALRAWTGYGYTF	TGTGCCTTAAGGGCCTGGACTGGCTATGGCTACACCTTC
TRBD1	TRBJ2-7	TRBV27	NA	CASSFRQGAYEQYF	TGTGCCAGCAGTTTCAGACAGGGGGCTTACGAGCAGTACTTC
NA	TRBJ2-7	TRBV7-6	NA	CASSLIAATPHEQYF	TGTGCCAGCAGCTTGATAGCGGCAACGCCCCACGAGCAGTACTTC
NA	TRBJ2-1	TRBV5-6	once	CASSWQLGGGFDEQFF	TGTGCCAGCAGCTGGCAATTGGGGGGAGGCTTCGATGAGCAGTTCTTC
TRBD2	TRBJ2-7	TRBV6-2/TRBV6-3	NA	CASSYSRLAGAEQYF	TGTGCCAGCAGTTACTCCCGACTAGCGGGCGCCGAGCAGTACTTC
NA	TRBJ2-1	TRBV11-3	NA	CASSFRTEQFF	TGTGCCAGCAGCTTCCGCACAGAGCAGTTCTTC
TRBD2	TRBJ2-2	TRBV7-2	NA	CASSRRASGNGELFF	TGTGCCAGCAGCCGTCGGGCTAGCGGGAACGGGGAGCTGTTTTTT
NA	TRBJ1-1	TRBV10-3	NA	CAISAAGRNTEAFF	TGTGCCATCAGTGCTGCAGGCCGAAACACTGAAGCTTTCTTT
NA	TRBJ1-2	TRBV4-1	NA	CASSQATGQGTIYGYTF	TGCGCCAGCAGCCAAGCGACGGGCCAGGGGACCATCTATGGCTACACCTTC
NA	TRBJ1-1	TRBV9	NA	CASSPPPWGEKNTEAFF	TGTGCCAGCAGCCCTCCCCCATGGGGCGAGAAGAACACTGAAGCTTTCTTT